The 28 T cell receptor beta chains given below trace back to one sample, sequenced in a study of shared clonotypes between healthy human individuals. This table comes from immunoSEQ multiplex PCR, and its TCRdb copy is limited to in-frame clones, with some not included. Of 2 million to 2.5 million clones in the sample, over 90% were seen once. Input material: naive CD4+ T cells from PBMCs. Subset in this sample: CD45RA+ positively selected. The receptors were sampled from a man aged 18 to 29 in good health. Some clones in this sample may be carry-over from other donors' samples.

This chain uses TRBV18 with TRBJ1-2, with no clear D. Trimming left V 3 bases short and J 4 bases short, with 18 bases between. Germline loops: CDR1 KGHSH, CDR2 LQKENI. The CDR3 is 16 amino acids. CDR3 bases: TGTGCCAGCTCACCTTCTTTAGCGGACGGATCCTATGGCTACACCTTC. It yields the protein CASSPSLADGSYGYTF.

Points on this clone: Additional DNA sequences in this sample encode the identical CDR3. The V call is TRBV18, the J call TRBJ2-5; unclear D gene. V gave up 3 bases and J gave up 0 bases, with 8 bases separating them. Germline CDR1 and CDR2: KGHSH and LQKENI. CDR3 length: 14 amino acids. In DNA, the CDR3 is TGTGCCAGCTCACCGCCAGCGAACCAAGAGACCCAGTACTTC. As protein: CASSPPANQETQYF.

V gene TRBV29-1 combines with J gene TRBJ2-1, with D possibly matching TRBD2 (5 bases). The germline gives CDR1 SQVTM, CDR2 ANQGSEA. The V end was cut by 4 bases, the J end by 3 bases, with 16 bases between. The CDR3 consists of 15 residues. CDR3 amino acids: CSVGDTGSFYNEQFF. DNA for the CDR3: TGCAGCGTTGGAGATACGGGGAGTTTCTACAATGAGCAGTTCTTC.

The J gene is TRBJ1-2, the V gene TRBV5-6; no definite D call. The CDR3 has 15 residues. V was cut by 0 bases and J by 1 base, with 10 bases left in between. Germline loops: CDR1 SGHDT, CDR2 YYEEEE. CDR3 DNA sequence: TGTGCCAGCAGCTTGGGGGCGGCTGATAACTATGGCTACACCTTC. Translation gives CASSLGAADNYGYTF.

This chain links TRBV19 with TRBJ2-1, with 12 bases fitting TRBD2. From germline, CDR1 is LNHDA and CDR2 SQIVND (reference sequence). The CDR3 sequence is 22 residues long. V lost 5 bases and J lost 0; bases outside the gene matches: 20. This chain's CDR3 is CASSLRGRTGTSGPSSYNEQFF. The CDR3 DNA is TGTGCCAGTAGTCTAAGGGGCCGTACCGGGACTAGCGGGCCGAGCTCCTACAATGAGCAGTTCTTC.

The CDR3 DNA follows: TGTGCCACCAAACTACAGGGGAGGGGGTATGTCCAAGAGACCCAGTACTTC. Translation gives CATKLQGRGYVQETQYF. This chain joins TRBV11-3 and TRBJ2-5; D may be TRBD1 or TRBD2 (7 bases each). Germline CDR1 and CDR2: SGHNT and YENEEA. Trimming took 10 bases from V and 1 from J, leaving 25 bases between them. The CDR3 runs to 17 residues.

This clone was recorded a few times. CDR3 residues: CASGRREQYF. The CDR3 bases are TGTGCCAGCGGGAGGAGGGAGCAGTACTTC. The chain couples TRBV5-6 to TRBJ2-7; possibly TRBD2 for D (6 bases). This CDR3 spans 10 amino acids. In germline, CDR1 is SGHDT, CDR2 YYEEEE. The V and J ends lost 7 bases and 7 bases respectively, with 9 bases between them.

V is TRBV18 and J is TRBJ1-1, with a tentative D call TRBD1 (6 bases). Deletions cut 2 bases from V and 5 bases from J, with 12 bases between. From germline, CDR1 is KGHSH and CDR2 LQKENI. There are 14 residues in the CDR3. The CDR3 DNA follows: TGTGCCAGCTCACCAAGCCAGGGGCGGACTGAAGCTTTCTTT. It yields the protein CASSPSQGRTEAFF. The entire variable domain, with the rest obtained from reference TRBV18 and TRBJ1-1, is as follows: NAGVMQNPRHLVRRRGQEARLRCSPMKGHSHVYWYRQLPEEGLKFMVYLQKENIIDESGMPKERFSAEFPKEGPSILRIQQVVRGDSAAYFCASSPSQGRTEAFFGQGTRLTVV.

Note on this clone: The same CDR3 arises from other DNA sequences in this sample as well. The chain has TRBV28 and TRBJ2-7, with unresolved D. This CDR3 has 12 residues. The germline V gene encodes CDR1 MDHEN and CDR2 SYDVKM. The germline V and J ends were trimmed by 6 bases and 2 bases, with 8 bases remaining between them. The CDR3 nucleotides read TGTGCCAGCAGCTCAACCCCCTACGAGCAGTACTTC. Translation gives CASSSTPYEQYF. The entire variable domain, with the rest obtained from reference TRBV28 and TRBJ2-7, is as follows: DVKVTQSSRYLVKRTGEKVFLECVQDMDHENMFWYRQDPGLGLRLIYFSYDVKMKEKGDIPEGYSVSREKKERFSLILESASTNQTSMYLCASSSTPYEQYFGPGTRLTVT.

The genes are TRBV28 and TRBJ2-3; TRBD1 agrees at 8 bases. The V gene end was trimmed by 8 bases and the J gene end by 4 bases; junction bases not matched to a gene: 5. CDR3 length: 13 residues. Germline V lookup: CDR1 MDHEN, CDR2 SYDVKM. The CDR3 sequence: CASRQGWADTQYF. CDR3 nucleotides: TGTGCCAGCCGACAGGGGTGGGCAGATACGCAGTATTTT.

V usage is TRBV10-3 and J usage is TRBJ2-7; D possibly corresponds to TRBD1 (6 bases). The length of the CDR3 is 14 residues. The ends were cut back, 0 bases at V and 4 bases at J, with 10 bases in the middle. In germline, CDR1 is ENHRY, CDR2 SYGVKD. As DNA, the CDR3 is TGTGCCATCAGTGAGTCGCGAGGGGGATACGAGCAGTACTTC. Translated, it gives CAISESRGGYEQYF.

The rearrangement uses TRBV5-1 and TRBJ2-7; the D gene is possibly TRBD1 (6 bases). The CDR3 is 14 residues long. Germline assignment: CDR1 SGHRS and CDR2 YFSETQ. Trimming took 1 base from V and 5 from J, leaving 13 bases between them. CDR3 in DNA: TGCGCCAGCAGCTTGCGGTTAAGGGGGAACGAGCAGTACTTC. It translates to CASSLRLRGNEQYF.

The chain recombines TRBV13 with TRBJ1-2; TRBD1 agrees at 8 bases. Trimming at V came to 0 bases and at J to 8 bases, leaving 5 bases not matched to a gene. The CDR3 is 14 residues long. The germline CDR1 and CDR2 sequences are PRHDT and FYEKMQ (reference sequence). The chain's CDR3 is CASSLGDRADGYTF. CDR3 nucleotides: TGTGCCAGCAGCTTAGGGGACAGGGCGGACGGCTACACCTTC.

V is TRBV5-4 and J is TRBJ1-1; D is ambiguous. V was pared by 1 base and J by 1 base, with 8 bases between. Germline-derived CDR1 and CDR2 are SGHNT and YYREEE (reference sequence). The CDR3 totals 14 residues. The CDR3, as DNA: TGTGCCAGCAGCTTGACCGCATCGAACACTGAAGCTTTCTTT. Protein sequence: CASSLTASNTEAFF.

CDR3 bases: TGCGCCAGCAGCCACCAAACCGGGACAGCGGCCTACGAGCAGTACTTC. Protein product: CASSHQTGTAAYEQYF. This chain joins TRBV4-1 and TRBJ2-7; TRBD1 matches at 7 bases. This CDR3 spans 16 amino acids. Germline V gene data show CDR1 as MGHRA and CDR2 as YSYEKL. The V and J ends lost 3 bases and 2 bases, in that order; junction bases with no gene match: 10.

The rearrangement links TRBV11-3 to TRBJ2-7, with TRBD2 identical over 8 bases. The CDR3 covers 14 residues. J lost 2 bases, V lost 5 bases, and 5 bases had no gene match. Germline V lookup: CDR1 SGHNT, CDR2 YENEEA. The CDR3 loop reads CASSPSGRPYEQYF. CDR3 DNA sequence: TGTGCCAGCAGCCCCAGCGGGAGACCCTACGAGCAGTACTTC. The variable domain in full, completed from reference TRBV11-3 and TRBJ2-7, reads EAGVVQSPRYKIIEKKQPVAFWCNPISGHNTLYWYLQNLGQGPELLIRYENEEAVDDSQLPKDRFSAERLKGVDSTLKIQPAELGDSAVYLCASSPSGRPYEQYFGPGTRLTVT.

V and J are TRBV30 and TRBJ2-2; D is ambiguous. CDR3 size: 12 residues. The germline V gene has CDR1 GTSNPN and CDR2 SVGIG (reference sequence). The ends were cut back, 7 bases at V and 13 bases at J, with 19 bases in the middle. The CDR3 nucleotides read TGTGCCTCAACCGGAAGGTCCCGTGGGCTGTTTTTT. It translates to CASTGRSRGLFF.

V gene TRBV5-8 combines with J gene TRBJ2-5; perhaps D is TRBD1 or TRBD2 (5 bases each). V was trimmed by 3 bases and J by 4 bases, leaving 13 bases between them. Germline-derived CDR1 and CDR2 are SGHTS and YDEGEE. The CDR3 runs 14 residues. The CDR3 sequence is CASSSAGARETQYF. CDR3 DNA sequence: TGTGCCAGCAGCTCAGCCGGGGCCAGAGAGACCCAGTACTTC.

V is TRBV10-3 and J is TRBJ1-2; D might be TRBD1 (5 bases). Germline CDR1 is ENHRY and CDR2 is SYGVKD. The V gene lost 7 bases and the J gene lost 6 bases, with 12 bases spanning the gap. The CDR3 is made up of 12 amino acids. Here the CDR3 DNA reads TGTGCCATCAATTCTGTGGGGCATGGCTACACCTTC. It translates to CAINSVGHGYTF.

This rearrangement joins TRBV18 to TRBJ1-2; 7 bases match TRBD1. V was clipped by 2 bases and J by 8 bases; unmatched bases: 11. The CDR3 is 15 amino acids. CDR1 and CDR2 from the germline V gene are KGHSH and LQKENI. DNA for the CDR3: TGTGCCAGCTCACCAAACCAGGACAGGAGCTGGGGCTACACCTTC. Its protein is CASSPNQDRSWGYTF.

In DNA form, the CDR3 reads TGTGCCAGCAAGCCCGATTTATACACTGAAGCTTTCTTT. It translates to CASKPDLYTEAFF. The chain is built from TRBV6-1 and TRBJ1-1; no definite D call. Between the trimmed V and J ends, which lost 7 bases and 3 bases, there was a span of 12 bases. CDR3 length: 13 residues. Germline lookup yields CDR1 MNHNS and CDR2 SASEGT.

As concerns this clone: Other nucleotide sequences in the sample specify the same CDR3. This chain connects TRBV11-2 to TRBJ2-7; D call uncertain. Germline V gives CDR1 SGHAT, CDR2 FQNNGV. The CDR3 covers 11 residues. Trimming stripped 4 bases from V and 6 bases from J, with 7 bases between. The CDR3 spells CASSSGPEQYF. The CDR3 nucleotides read TGTGCCAGCAGCTCCGGGCCCGAGCAGTACTTC.

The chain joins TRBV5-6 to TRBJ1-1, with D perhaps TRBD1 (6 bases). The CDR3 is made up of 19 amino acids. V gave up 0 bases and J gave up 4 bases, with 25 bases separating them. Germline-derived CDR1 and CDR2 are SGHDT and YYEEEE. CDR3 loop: CASSLGTAAGWTGGTEAFF. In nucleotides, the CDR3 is TGTGCCAGCAGCTTGGGGACAGCGGCTGGGTGGACCGGGGGCACTGAAGCTTTCTTT. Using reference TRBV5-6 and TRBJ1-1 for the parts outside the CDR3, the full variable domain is DAGVTQSPTHLIKTRGQQVTLRCSPKSGHDTVSWYQQALGQGPQFIFQYYEEEERQRGNFPDRFSGHQFPNYSSELNVNALLLGDSALYLCASSLGTAAGWTGGTEAFFGQGTRLTVV.

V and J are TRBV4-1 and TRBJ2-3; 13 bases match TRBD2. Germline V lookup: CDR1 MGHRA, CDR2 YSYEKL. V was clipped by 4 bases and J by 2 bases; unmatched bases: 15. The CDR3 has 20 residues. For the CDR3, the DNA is TGCGCCAGCAGCCGCGGCCCCCCGGGACTAGCGGGACGATACACAGATACGCAGTATTTT. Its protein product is CASSRGPPGLAGRYTDTQYF.

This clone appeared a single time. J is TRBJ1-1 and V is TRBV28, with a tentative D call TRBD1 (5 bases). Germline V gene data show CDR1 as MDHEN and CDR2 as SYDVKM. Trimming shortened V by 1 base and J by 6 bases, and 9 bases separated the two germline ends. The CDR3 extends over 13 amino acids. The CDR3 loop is CASSLSGSPEAFF. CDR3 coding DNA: TGTGCCAGCAGTTTATCAGGGAGCCCTGAAGCTTTCTTT.

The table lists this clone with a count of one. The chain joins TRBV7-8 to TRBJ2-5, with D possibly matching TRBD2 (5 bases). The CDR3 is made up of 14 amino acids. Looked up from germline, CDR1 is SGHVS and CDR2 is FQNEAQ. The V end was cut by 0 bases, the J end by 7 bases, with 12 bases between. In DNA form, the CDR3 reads TGTGCCAGCAGCTTAGCCGGGGTCAGTTGGACCCAGTACTTC. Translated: CASSLAGVSWTQYF.

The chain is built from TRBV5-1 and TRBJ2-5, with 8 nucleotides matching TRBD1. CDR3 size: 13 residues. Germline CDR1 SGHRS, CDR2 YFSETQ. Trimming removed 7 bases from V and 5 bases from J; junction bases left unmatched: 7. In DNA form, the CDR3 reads TGCGCCAGCGCCCTGTACAGGGGGGAGACCCAGTACTTC. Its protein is CASALYRGETQYF.

The CDR3 nucleotides read TGTGCCAGCAGTGAACTAGCGGGATCCTACGAGCAGTACTTC. Translation gives CASSELAGSYEQYF. This sequence joins TRBV6-1 and TRBJ2-7; 9 bases fit TRBD2. The CDR3 spans 14 residues. Germline CDR1 reads MNHNS; CDR2 reads SASEGT. With V trimmed by 2 bases and J by 1 base, 0 bases remained unmatched.